These 2 T cell receptor beta chains came from one sample sequenced in a study of HIV-infected patients and healthy controls. Alpha and beta constant-region primers primed reverse transcription of 400 to 500 ng RNA. Separate chain-specific third strand synthesis with multiplexing indices produced the alpha and beta libraries. TCRdb redid the calling of the 5' RACE reads with MiXCR, one entry per CDR3 protein. This table holds some 7,000 distinct CDR3 sequences, about 10% found once. Roughly three months, about 14 weeks, into antiretroviral therapy, follow-up blood was collected. The repertoire came from unfractionated whole blood and reflected all unsorted peripheral T cells. Here the sequenced sample was blood, taken during antiretroviral therapy. These receptors were taken from an adult with HIV infection.

The chain employs TRBV20-1 and TRBJ2-3; TRBD1 agrees at 10 bases. V was pared by 2 bases and J by 2 bases, with 13 bases of the junction left unmatched. The CDR3 length is 18 residues. Germline CDR1 is DFQATT and CDR2 is SNEGSKA (reference sequence). CDR3 in DNA: TGCAGTGCTAGATCCAGCGGCGGGACAGGGGCTTTCACAGATACGCAGTATTTT. Protein: CSARSSGGTGAFTDTQYF.

This clonotype qualifies as medium-sized. The rearrangement joins TRBV18 to TRBJ2-1, with D tentatively TRBD1 (5 bases). The germline CDR1 and CDR2 sequences are KGHSH and LQKENI. The CDR3 runs to 17 residues. Trimming shortened V by 3 bases and J by 3 bases, and 18 bases separated the two germline ends. The CDR3 DNA is TGTGCCAGCTCACCTCCTCTCAGGGAATTCAACTACAATGAGCAGTTCTTC. Translation gives CASSPPLREFNYNEQFF.